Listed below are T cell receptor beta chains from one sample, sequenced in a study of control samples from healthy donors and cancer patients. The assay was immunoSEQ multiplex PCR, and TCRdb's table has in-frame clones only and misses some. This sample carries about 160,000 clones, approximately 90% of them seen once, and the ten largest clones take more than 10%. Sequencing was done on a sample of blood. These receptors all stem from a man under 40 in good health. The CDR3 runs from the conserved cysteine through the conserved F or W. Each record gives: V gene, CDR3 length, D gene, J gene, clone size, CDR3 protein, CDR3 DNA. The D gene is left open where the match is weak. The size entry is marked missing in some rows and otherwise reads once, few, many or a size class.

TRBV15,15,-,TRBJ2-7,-,CATSRDRGKTYEQYF,TGTGCCACCAGCAGAGATCGGGGGAAAACCTACGAGCAGTACTTC
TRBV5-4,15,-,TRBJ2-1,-,CASSFDSFSYNEQFF,TGTGCCAGCAGCTTTGACTCCTTCTCGTACAATGAGCAGTTCTTC
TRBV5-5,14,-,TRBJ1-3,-,CASSLGGIGNTIYF,TGTGCCAGCAGCTTGGGAGGGATTGGAAACACCATATATTTT
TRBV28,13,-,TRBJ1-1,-,CASSSTRLTEAFF,TGTGCCAGCAGTTCTACTCGCCTAACTGAAGCTTTCTTT
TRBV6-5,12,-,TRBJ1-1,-,CASSYSAGPAFF,TGTGCCAGCAGTTACTCGGCAGGGCCGGCTTTCTTT
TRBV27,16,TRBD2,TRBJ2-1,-,CASFRGESGRPHEQFF,TGTGCCAGTTTCCGGGGCGAGAGCGGGAGACCGCATGAGCAGTTCTTC
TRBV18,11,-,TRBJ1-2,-,CASSRSGGYTF,TGTGCCAGCTCACGTAGTGGGGGCTACACCTTC
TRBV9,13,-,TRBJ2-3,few,CASSVMRGDTQYF,TGTGCCAGCAGCGTAATGAGAGGAGATACGCAGTATTTT
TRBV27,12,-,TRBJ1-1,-,CASRRDTSEAFF,TGTGCCAGCAGGAGGGACACCTCAGAAGCTTTCTTT
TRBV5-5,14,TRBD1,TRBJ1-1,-,CASSPGTANTEAFF,TGTGCCAGCAGCCCGGGGACAGCAAACACTGAAGCTTTCTTT
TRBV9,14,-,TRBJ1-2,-,CASNPTVRAAGYTF,TGTGCCAGCAACCCCACCGTCCGGGCTGCTGGCTACACCTTC
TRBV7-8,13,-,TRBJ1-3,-,CASSLDGGNTIYF,TGTGCCAGCAGCTTAGATGGTGGAAACACCATATATTTT
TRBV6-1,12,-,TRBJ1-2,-,CASRDSFYGYTF,TGTGCCAGCCGTGACAGTTTCTATGGCTACACCTTC
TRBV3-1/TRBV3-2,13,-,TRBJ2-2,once,CASSQDMLGELFF,TGTGCCAGCAGCCAAGATATGCTCGGGGAGCTGTTTTTT
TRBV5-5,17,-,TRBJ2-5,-,CASSLVGKERRVETQYF,TGTGCCAGCAGCTTGGTGGGAAAGGAGAGGCGGGTAGAGACCCAGTACTTC
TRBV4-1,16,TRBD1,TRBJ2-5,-,CASSQRTGQSQETQYF,TGCGCCAGCAGCCAAAGGACGGGACAGTCCCAAGAGACCCAGTACTTC
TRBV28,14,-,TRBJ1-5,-,CASSHPDSNQPQHF,TGTGCCAGCAGTCATCCAGATAGCAATCAGCCCCAGCATTTT
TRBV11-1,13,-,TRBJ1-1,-,CATLPAGETEAFF,TGTGCCACCCTTCCAGCCGGGGAGACTGAAGCTTTCTTT
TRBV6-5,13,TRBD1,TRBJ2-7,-,CASRAGGSYEQYF,TGTGCCAGCAGAGCAGGGGGCTCCTACGAGCAGTACTTC
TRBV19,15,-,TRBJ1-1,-,CASSIRWGMNTEAFF,TGTGCCAGTAGTATAAGGTGGGGGATGAACACTGAAGCTTTCTTT
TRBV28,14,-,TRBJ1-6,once,CASSLISYNSPLHF,TGTGCCAGCAGTCTTATCTCCTATAATTCACCCCTCCACTTT
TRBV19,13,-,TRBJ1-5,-,CASGGGSNQPQHF,TGTGCCAGTGGGGGGGGTAGCAATCAGCCCCAGCATTTT
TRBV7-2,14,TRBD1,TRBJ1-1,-,CASGDRGWNTEAFF,TGTGCCAGCGGAGACAGGGGGTGGAACACTGAAGCTTTCTTT
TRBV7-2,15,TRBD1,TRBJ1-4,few,CASSHPGQTNEKLFF,TGTGCCAGCAGCCATCCGGGACAGACTAATGAAAAACTGTTTTTT
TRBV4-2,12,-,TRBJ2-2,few,CASSHNTGELFF,TGTGCCAGCAGCCACAACACCGGGGAGCTGTTTTTT